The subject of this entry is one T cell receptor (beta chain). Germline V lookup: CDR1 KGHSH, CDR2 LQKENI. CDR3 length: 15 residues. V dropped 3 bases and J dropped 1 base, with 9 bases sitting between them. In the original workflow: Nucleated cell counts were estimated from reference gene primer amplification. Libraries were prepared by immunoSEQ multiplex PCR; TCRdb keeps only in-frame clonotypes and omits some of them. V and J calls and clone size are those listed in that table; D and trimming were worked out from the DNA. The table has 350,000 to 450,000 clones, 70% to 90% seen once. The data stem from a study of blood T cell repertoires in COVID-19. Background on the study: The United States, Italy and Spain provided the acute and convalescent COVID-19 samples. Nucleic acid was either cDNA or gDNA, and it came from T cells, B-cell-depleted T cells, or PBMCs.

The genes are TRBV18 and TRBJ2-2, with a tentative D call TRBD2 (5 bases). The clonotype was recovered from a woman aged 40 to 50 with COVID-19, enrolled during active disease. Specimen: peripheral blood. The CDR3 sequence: CASSPNRENTGELFF. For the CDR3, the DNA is TGTGCCAGCTCACCTAACCGGGAGAACACCGGGGAGCTGTTTTTT.